This TCR beta chain was identified during a study of blood T cell repertoires in COVID-19. CDR1 and CDR2 (germline): SQVTM, ANQGSEA. Trimming pared 7 bases from V and 8 bases from J, leaving 15 bases between. CDR3 length: 12 residues. Sequencing used immunoSEQ multiplex PCR; TCRdb keeps in-frame clones, though not all of them. In the table there are 240,000 or so clones, roughly 86% of which are singletons. Sequenced input: peripheral blood. This TCR came from a woman in her twenties or thirties who had recovered from COVID-19. The V call is TRBV29-1, the J call TRBJ2-1, with D maybe TRBD1 (6 bases). CDR3 DNA sequence: TGCAGCGAGAAGACAGGTGGGCATGAGCAGTTCTTC. This sequence encodes CSEKTGGHEQFF.